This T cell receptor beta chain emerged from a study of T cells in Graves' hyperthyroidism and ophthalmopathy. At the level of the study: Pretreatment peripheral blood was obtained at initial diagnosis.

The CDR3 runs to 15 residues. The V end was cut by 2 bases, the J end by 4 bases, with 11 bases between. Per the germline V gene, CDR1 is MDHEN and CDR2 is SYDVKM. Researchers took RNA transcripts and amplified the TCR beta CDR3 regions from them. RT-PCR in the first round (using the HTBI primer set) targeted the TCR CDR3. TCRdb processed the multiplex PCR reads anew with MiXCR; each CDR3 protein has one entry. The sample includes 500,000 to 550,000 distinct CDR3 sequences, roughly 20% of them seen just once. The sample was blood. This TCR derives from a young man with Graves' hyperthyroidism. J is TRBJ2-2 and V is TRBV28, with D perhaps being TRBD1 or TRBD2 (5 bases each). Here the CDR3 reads CASSLSQGPTGELFF. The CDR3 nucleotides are TGTGCCAGCAGTTTAAGTCAGGGACCCACCGGGGAGCTGTTTTTT.